This T cell receptor (beta chain) was profiled in a study of cytomegalovirus exposure and HLA in healthy donors. Notes on this clone: The antigen remains undetermined.

Profiled with immunoSEQ multiplex PCR; TCRdb holds only in-frame clones, not every one. The sample carries around 86,000 clones, approximately 93% recorded once. CDR3 size: 12 residues. V was clipped by 5 bases and J by 5 bases, with 8 bases between them. Germline lookup yields CDR1 MNHEY and CDR2 SVGAGI. General study findings and limits: Listed as cytomegalovirus-associated were 150 to 200 TCR beta chains. In vitro confirmation showed three CMV-associated chains to be CMV antigen specific.

The source is a woman between 25 and 40 years old in good health and CMV-seropositive. What was sequenced was PBMCs. The chain couples TRBV6-5 to TRBJ2-3; D is uncertain. CDR3 sequence reads: CASSPPGDTQYF. The DNA of the CDR3 is TGTGCCAGCAGTCCGCCGGGAGATACGCAGTATTTT.